This record concerns one T cell receptor (beta chain) sequence. No cognate antigen has been identified for it. No quality values exist for individual bases; no much larger clone is one base distant. TCRbeta CDR3 regions were amplified from genomic DNA by means of the immunoSEQ Assay, a bias-controlled multiplex PCR. The study's own analysis went as follows. The number of nucleated cells in each sample was estimated by amplification of reference gene primers within the assay. To quantify the absolute abundance of each unique TCRbeta CDR3 rearrangement, sequence reads were collapsed and filtered. For each sample, productive Simpson clonality was calculated as the square root of Simpson's diversity index across productive rearrangements. TCRdb retrieved this table from immuneACCESS and kept in-frame rearrangements only. Not all clones are present; in checked studies, unresolved V genes account for under half, and no reason is known for the remainder. From that table come the V and J calls and clone size; the DNA was used to work out D and trimming. A total of some 250,000 clones appear in this sample, about 88% of them only once. The top ten clones comprise under 2.5% of the sample.

Collaborating institutions collected whole blood in K2EDTA tubes following their own protocols. For TCRbeta analysis, collaborators shipped samples as frozen whole blood, isolated PBMCs, or DNA extracted from either of those sample types. These data belong to a study of blood T cell repertoires in COVID-19 (dated by TCRdb to the early 2020s). About the study as a whole: Collaborator samples came from the United States, Italy and Spain and covered acute and convalescent phases of COVID-19. The dataset comprised deeply sampled blood TCRbeta repertoires from subjects exposed to, actively infected with, or recovered from COVID-19. The prospective study material was composed of cDNA or gDNA derived from T cells, B-cell-depleted T cells, or PBMCs. The repertoires were released in a freely available public database intended as a resource for research on the immune response to SARS-CoV-2. The samples were drawn from two sources: the first 160 participants of the ongoing ImmuneRACE study, and 950 to 1,500 subjects contributed by 6 global collaborators. The sample metadata nearly always contained a de-identified subject ID, COVID-19 status, age in years and sex. Where available, HLA class I and class II types were obtained from metadata supplied by the sample provider rather than from assay-based typing. General conclusions and limits of the study: The amount of clinical and demographic metadata varied by source and participant and was provided uncurated.

The specimen was peripheral blood. The source is a man aged 25 to 45 with active or convalescent COVID-19.

The DNA sequence is given as TGCGCCAGCAGCTCTGGTAGCGGCCAATTACGCTCCTACAATGAGCAGTTCTTC. Translated, it reads CASSSGSGQLRSYNEQFF. The chain was built from TRBV5-1 and TRBJ2-1; the D region possibly corresponds to TRBD2 (6 bases align). The CDR3, cysteine through phenylalanine, is 18 amino acids long. Only CDR3 DNA remains: 54 bases, in frame from the first base. Trimming takes 3 bases from V and 0 bases from J, and the germline ends sit 19 bases apart. The germline V gene sets CDR1 to SGHRS and CDR2 to YFSETQ. The entire variable domain, with the stretches around the CDR3 drawn from the reference TRBV5-1 and TRBJ2-1 proteins, is KAGVTQTPRYLIKTRGQQVTLSCSPISGHRSVSWYQQTPGQGLQFLFEYFSETQRNKGNFPGRFSGRQFSNSRSEMNVSTLELGDSALYLCASSSGSGQLRSYNEQFFGPGTRLTVL.